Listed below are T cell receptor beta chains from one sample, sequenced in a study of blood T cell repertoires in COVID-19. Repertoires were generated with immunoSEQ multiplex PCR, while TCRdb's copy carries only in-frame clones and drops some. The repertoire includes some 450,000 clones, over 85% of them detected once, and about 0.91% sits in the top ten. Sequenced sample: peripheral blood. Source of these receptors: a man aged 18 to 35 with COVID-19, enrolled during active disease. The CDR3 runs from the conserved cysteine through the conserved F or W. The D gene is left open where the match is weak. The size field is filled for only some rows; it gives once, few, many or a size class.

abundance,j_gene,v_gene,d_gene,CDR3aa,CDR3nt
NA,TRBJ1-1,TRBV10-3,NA,CAINAQRGYGNTEAFF,TGTGCCATTAACGCACAAAGGGGATATGGGAACACTGAAGCTTTCTTT
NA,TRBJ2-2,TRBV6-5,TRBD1,CASRTQGAGELFF,TGTGCCAGCAGGACACAGGGGGCCGGGGAGCTGTTTTTT
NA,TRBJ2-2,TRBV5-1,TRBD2,CASRSGRMSTGELFF,TGCGCCAGCAGGAGCGGGAGGATGAGCACCGGGGAGCTGTTTTTT
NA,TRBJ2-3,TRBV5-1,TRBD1,CASSSGQGGGDTQYF,TGCGCCAGCAGCTCAGGACAGGGGGGAGGAGATACGCAGTATTTT
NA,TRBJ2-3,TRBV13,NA,CASSPRDTGSTDTQYF,TGTGCCAGCAGCCCCCGGGACACCGGCTCCACAGATACGCAGTATTTT
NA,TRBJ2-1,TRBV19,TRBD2,CASSTNPLAGGETNEQFF,TGTGCCAGTAGTACGAACCCGCTAGCGGGGGGCGAAACCAATGAGCAGTTCTTC
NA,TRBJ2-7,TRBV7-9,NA,CASSPGTAYRTGEQYF,TGTGCCAGCAGCCCCGGGACTGCTTATCGTACTGGTGAGCAGTACTTC
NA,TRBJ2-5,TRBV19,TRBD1,CASSMTGGLKTQYF,TGTGCCAGTAGTATGACAGGGGGCCTGAAGACCCAGTACTTC
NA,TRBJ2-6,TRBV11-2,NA,CASSTTSTGANVLTF,TGTGCCAGCAGCACCACTAGTACGGGGGCCAACGTCCTGACTTTC
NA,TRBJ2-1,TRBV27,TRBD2,CASSWGGGNEQFF,TGTGCCAGCAGTTGGGGCGGGGGGAATGAGCAGTTCTTC
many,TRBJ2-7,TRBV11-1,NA,CASSSGSSSYEQYF,TGTGCCAGCAGCTCAGGGTCCTCCTCCTACGAGCAGTACTTC
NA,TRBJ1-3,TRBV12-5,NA,CASGLGADSSGNTIYF,TGTGCTAGTGGTTTGGGGGCAGATTCCTCTGGAAACACCATATATTTT
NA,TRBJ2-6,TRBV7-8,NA,CASSLTGSSGANVLTF,TGTGCCAGCAGCTTAACGGGGAGCTCTGGGGCCAACGTCCTGACTTTC
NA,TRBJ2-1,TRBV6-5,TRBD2,CASRHSGRTDNEQFF,TGTGCCAGCAGACATAGCGGGAGGACCGACAATGAGCAGTTCTTC
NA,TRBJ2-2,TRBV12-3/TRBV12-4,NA,CASSLDRHRELFF,TGTGCCAGCAGTTTGGACAGACACCGGGAGCTGTTTTTT
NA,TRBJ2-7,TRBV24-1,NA,CATSDLGQRLGQYF,TGTGCCACCAGTGATTTAGGACAGCGCCTCGGGCAGTACTTC
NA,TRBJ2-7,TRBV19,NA,CASRSPFRGGHEQYF,TGTGCCAGTAGATCTCCTTTCCGGGGAGGCCACGAGCAGTACTTC
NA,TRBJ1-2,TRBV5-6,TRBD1,CASSRQGALGYTF,TGTGCCAGCAGCCGCCAGGGGGCGCTGGGCTACACCTTC